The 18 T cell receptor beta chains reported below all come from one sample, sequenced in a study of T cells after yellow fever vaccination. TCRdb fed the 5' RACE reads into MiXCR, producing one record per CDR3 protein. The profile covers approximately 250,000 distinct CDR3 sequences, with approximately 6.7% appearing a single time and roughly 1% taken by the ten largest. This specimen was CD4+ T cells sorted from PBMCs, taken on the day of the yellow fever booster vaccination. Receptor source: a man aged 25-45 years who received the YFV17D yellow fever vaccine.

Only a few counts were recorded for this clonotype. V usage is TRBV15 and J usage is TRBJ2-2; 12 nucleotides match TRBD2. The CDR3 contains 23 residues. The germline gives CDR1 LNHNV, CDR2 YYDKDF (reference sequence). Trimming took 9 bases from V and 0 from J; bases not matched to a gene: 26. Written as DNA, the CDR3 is TGTGCCACAAAGGGCGAGACTAGCGGGAGTTTTTTAGATTATTGGGCGAACACCGGGGAGCTGTTTTTT. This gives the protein CATKGETSGSFLDYWANTGELFF.

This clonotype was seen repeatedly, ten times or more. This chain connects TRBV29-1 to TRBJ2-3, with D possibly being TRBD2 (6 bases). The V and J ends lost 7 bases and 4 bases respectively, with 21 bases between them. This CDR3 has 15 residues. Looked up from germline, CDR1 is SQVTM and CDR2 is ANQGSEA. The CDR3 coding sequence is TGCAGCGCACGGGGCGGCGGGGACGGACCAGATACGCAGTATTTT. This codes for CSARGGGDGPDTQYF.

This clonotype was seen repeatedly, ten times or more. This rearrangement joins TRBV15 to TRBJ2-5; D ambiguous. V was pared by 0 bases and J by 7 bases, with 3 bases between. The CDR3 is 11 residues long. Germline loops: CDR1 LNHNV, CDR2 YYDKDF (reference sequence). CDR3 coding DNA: TGTGCCACCAGCAGAGATGCGACCCAGTACTTC. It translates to CATSRDATQYF.

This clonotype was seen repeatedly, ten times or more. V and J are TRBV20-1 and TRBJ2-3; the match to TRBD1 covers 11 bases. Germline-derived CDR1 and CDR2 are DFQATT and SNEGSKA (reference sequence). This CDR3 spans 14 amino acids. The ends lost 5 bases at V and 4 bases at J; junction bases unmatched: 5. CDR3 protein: CSASGTGGSDTQYF. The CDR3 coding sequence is TGCAGTGCTTCCGGGACAGGGGGTTCAGATACGCAGTATTTT.

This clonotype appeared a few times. CDR3 sequence: CSALGSQETQYF. The DNA of the CDR3 is TGCAGTGCCCTAGGGAGTCAAGAGACCCAGTACTTC. This chain joins TRBV20-1 and TRBJ2-5; maybe TRBD2 (5 bases). CDR3 length equals 12 residues. Germline V gene lookup returns CDR1 DFQATT and CDR2 SNEGSKA (reference sequence). Trimming cost V 6 bases and J 2 bases, with 10 bases left between them.

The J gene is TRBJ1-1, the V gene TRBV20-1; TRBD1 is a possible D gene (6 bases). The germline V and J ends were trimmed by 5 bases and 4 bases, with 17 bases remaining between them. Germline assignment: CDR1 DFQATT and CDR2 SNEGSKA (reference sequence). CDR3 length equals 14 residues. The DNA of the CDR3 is TGCAGTGCTTTTAGGGGGGGTTTGAGCACTGAAGCTTTCTTT. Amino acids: CSAFRGGLSTEAFF.

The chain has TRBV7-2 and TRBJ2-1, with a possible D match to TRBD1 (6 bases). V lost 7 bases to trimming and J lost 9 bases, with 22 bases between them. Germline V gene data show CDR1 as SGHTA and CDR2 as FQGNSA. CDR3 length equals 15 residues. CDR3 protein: CASTQGTSSSGEQFF. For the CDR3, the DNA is TGTGCCAGCACCCAAGGGACAAGTTCCTCCGGTGAGCAGTTCTTC.

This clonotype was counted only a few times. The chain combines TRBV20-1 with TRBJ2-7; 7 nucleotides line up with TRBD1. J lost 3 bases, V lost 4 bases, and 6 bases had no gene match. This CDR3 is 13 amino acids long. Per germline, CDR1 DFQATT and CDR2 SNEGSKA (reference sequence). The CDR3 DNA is TGCAGTGCTACTGGACAGGTGGGCTACGAGCAGTACTTC. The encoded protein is CSATGQVGYEQYF.

CDR3: CSASTGNYEQYF. The CDR3 DNA reads as TGCAGTGCTAGTACAGGGAACTACGAGCAGTACTTC. The chain joins TRBV20-1 to TRBJ2-7; D is possibly TRBD1 (6 bases). CDR3 size: 12 residues. The germline V gene has CDR1 DFQATT and CDR2 SNEGSKA (reference sequence). V gave up 3 bases and J gave up 3 bases, with 9 bases separating them.

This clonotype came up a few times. The CDR3 loop reads CASSPGGLATDTQYF. In DNA, the CDR3 is TGTGCCAGCAGCCCAGGGGGACTAGCCACAGATACGCAGTATTTT. V usage is TRBV7-8 and J usage is TRBJ2-3, with 9 bases lining up with TRBD2. The ends lost 5 bases at V and 2 bases at J; junction bases unmatched: 5. There are 15 residues in the CDR3. Germline CDR1 is SGHVS and CDR2 is FQNEAQ. Together with reference TRBV7-8 and TRBJ2-3, the CDR3 gives the full variable domain: GAGVSQSPRYKVAKRGQDVALRCDPISGHVSLFWYQQALGQGPEFLTYFQNEAQLDKSGLPSDRFFAERPEGSVSTLKIQRTQQEDSAVYLCASSPGGLATDTQYFGPGTRLTVL.

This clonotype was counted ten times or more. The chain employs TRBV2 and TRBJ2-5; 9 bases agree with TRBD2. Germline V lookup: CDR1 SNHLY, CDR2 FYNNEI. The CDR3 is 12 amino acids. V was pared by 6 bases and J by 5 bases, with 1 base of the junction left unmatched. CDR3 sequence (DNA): TGTGCCAGCAGCGGACTAGCGGAGACCCAGTACTTC. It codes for CASSGLAETQYF.

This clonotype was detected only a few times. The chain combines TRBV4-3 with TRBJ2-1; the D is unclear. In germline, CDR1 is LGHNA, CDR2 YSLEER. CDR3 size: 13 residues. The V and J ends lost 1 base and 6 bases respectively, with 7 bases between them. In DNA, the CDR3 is TGCGCCAGCAGCCAAGGATTAATCAATGAGCAGTTCTTC. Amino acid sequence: CASSQGLINEQFF.

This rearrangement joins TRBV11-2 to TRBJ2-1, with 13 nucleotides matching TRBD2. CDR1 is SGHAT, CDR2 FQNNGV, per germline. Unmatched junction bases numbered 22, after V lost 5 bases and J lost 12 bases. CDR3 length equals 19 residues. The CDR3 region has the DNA TGTGCCAGCAGCCACCGAATTAATTCCGGGACTAGCGGGACTCGCGGGCAGTTCTTC. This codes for CASSHRINSGTSGTRGQFF.

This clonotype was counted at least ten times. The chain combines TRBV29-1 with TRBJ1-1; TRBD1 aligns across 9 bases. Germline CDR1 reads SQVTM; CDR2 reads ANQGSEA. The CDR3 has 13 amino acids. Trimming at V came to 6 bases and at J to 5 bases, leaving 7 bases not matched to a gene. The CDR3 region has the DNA TGCAGCGTCACCCGGGACAGGGAAACTGAAGCTTTCTTT. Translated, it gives CSVTRDRETEAFF.

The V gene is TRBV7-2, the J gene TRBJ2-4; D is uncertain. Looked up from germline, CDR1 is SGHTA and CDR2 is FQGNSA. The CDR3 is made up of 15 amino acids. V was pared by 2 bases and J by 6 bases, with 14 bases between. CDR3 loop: CASSLTAQEANIQYF. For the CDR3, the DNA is TGTGCCAGCAGCTTAACGGCCCAAGAGGCAAACATTCAGTACTTC.

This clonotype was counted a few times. CDR3 bases: TGTGCCAGCAGCTTAGTGTCCCGGGAGGTTTACGAGCAGTACTTC. This encodes CASSLVSREVYEQYF. The V gene is TRBV7-8, the J gene TRBJ2-7; 7 bases fit TRBD2. V trimming: 1 base; J trimming: 4 bases; junction bases outside the gene matches: 7. This CDR3 contains 15 residues. Per the germline V gene, CDR1 is SGHVS and CDR2 is FQNEAQ.

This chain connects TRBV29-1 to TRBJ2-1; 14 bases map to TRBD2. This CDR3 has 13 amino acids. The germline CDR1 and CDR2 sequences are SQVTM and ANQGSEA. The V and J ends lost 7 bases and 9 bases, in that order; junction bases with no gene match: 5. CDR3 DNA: TGCAGCGCCCAGGGACTAGCGGGAGCTGAGCAGTTCTTC. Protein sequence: CSAQGLAGAEQFF.

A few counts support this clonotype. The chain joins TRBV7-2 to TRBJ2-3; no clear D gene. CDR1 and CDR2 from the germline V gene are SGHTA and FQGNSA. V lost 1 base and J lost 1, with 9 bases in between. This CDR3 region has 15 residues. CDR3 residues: CASSLEATRTDTQYF. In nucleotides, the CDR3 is TGTGCCAGCAGCTTAGAGGCTACTCGCACAGATACGCAGTATTTT.